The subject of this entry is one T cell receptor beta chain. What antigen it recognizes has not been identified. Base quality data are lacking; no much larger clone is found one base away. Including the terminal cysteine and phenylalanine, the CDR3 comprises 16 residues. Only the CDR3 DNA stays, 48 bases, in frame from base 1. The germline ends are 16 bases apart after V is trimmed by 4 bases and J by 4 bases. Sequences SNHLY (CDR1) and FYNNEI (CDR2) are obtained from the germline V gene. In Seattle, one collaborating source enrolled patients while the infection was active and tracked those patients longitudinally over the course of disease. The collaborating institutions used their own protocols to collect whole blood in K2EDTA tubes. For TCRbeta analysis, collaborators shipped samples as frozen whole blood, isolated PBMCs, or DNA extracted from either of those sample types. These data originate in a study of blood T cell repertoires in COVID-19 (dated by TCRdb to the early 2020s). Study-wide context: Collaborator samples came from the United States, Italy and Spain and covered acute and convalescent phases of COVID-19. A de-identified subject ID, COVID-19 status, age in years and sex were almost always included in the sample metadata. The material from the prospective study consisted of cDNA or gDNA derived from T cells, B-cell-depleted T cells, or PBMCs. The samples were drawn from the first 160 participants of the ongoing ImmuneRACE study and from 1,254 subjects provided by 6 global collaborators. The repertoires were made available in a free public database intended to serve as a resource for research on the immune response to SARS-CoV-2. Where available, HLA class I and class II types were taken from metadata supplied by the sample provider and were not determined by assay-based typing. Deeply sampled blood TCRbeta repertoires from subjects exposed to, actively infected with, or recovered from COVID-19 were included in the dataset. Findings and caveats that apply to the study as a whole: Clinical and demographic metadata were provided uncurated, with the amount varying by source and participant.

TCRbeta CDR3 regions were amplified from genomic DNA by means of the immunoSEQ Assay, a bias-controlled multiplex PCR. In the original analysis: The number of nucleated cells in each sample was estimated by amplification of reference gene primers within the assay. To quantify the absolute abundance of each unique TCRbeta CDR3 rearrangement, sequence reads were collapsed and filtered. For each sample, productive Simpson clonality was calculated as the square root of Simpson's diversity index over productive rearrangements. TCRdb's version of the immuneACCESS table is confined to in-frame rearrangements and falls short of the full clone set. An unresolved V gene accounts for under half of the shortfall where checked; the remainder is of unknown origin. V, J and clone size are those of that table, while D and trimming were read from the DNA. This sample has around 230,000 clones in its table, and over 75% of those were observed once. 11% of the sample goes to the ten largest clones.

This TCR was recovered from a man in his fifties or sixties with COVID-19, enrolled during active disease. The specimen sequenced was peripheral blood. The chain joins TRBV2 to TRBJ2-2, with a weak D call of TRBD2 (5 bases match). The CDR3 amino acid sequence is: CASSGSWEPGTGELFF. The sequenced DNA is TGTGCCAGCAGTGGCTCCTGGGAGCCGGGCACCGGGGAGCTGTTTTTT.